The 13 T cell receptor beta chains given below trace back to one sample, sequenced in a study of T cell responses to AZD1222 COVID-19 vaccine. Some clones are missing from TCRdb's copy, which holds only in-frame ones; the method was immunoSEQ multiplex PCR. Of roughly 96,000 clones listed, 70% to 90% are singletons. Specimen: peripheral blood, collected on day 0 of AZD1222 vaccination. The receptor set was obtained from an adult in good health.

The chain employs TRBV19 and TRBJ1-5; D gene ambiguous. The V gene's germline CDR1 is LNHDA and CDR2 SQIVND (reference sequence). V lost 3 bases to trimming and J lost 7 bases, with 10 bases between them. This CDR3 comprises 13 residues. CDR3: CASSMNRYQPQHF. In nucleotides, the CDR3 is TGTGCCAGTAGTATGAACCGTTACCAGCCCCAGCATTTT.

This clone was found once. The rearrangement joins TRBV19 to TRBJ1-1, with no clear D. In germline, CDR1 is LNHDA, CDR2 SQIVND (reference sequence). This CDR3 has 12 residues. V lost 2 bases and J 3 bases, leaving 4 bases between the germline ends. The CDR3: CASSIPYTEAFF. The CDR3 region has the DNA TGTGCCAGTAGTATACCCTACACTGAAGCTTTCTTT. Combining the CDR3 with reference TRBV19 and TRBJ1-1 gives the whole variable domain DGGITQSPKYLFRKEGQNVTLSCEQNLNHDAMYWYRQDPGQGLRLIYYSQIVNDFQKGDIAEGYSVSREKKESFPLTVTSAQKNPTAFYLCASSIPYTEAFFGQGTRLTVV.

The CDR3 coding sequence is TGTGCCAGCAGCCAAGATTTGGGCCTTGTTTCGCTCCAGCATTTT. Protein sequence: CASSQDLGLVSLQHF. V gene TRBV4-2 combines with J gene TRBJ1-5; D not certain. The CDR3 runs 15 residues. Trimming took 0 bases from V and 12 from J, leaving 18 bases between them. Germline V lookup: CDR1 LGHNA, CDR2 YNFKEQ.

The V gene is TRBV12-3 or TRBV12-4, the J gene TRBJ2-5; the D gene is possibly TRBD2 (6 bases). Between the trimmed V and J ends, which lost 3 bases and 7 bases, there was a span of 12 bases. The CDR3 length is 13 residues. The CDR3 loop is CASSFQAEGTQYF. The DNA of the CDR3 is TGTGCCAGCAGTTTTCAGGCGGAGGGGACCCAGTACTTC.

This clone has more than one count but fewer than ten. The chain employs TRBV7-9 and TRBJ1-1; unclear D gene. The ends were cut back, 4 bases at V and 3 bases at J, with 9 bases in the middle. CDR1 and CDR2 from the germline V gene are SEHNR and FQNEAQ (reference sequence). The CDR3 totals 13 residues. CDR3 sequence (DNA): TGTGCCAGCAGCTCCAATGTGGACACTGAAGCTTTCTTT. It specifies CASSSNVDTEAFF.

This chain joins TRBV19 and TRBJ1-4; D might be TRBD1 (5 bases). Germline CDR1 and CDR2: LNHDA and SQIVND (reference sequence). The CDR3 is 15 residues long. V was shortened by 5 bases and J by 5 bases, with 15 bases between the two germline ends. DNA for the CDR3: TGTGCCAGTAGTCTCCGGGGGAGGCCGAATGAAAAACTGTTTTTT. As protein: CASSLRGRPNEKLFF.

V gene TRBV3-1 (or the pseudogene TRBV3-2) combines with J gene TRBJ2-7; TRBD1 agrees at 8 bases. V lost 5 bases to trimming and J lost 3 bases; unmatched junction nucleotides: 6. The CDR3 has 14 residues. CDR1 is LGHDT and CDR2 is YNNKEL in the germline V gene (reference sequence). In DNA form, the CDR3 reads TGTGCCAGCAGCTCCCAAGGACAGGGCTACGAGCAGTACTTC. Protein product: CASSSQGQGYEQYF.

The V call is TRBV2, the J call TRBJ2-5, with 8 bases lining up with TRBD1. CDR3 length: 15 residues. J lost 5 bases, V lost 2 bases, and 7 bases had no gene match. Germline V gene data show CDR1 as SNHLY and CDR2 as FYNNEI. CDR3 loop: CASSERVRGQETQYF. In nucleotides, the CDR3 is TGTGCCAGCAGTGAACGCGTCAGGGGGCAGGAGACCCAGTACTTC.

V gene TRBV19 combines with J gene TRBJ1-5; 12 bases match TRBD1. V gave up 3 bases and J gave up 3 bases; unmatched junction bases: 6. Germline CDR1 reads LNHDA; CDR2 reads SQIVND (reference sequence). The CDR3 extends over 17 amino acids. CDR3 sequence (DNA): TGTGCCAGTAGTATGACCCCGGGACAGGGGGCCAATCAGCCCCAGCATTTT. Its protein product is CASSMTPGQGANQPQHF.

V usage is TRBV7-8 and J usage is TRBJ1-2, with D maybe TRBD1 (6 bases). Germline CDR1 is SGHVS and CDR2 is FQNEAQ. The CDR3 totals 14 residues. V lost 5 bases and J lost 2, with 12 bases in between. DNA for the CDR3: TGTGCCAGCAGCGCGACAGGTTTCAACTATGGCTACACCTTC. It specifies CASSATGFNYGYTF.

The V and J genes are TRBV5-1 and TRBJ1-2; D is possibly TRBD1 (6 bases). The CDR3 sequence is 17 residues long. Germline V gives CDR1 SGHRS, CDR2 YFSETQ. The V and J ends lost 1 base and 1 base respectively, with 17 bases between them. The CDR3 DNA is TGCGCCAGCAGCTTGTGGACCCCCCGACAGGATAACTATGGCTACACCTTC. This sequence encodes CASSLWTPRQDNYGYTF.

The CDR3 nucleotides are TGTGCCAGCAGGACCAGCGGGGGGAAAAGGGAGACCCAGTACTTC. This sequence encodes CASRTSGGKRETQYF. The V gene is TRBV7-9, the J gene TRBJ2-5; 9 bases line up with TRBD2. The CDR3 is made up of 15 amino acids. Germline V gene sequence: CDR1 SEHNR, CDR2 FQNEAQ (reference sequence). After removal of 6 bases from V and 5 bases from J, the junction contained 10 bases not matched to a gene.

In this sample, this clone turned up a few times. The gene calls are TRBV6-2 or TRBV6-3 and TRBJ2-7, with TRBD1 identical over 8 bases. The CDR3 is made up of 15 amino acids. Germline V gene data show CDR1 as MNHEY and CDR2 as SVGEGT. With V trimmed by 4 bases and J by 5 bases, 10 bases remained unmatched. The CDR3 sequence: CASSSRDRPPDEQYF. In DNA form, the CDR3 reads TGTGCCAGCAGTTCCCGGGACAGGCCACCGGACGAGCAGTACTTC.